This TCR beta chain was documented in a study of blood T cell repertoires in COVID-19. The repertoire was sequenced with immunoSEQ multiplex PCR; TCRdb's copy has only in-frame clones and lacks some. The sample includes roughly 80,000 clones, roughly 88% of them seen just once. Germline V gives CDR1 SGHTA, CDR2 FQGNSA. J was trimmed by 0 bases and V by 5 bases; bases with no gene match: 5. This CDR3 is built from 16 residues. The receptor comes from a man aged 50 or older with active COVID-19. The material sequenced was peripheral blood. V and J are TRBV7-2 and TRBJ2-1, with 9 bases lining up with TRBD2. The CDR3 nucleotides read TGTGCCAGCAGCCCTCTAGCGGGGAACTCCTACAATGAGCAGTTCTTC. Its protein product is CASSPLAGNSYNEQFF.